This is a list of T cell receptor beta chains from one sample in a study of blood T cell repertoires in COVID-19. TCRdb's table, derived via immunoSEQ multiplex PCR, lists solely in-frame clones and lacks some. The sample records a few hundred thousand clones, approximately 89% being singletons. Source material: peripheral blood. These receptors were obtained from a woman aged 70-85 years with COVID-19, enrolled during active disease. CDR3s include the opening cysteine and the closing phenylalanine or tryptophan. The D gene is left open where the match is weak. Size tells how often a clone was seen (once, few, many) or the class of an expanded clone, and some rows leave it out.

CDR3 protein | CDR3 DNA | D gene | J gene | V gene | clone size
CASSLTSGRDTQYF | TGTGCCAGCAGCCTGACTAGCGGGAGAGATACGCAGTATTTT | TRBD2 | TRBJ2-3 | TRBV5-4 | NA
CASSVDGLSTGELFF | TGTGCCAGCAGCGTAGATGGTTTGAGCACCGGGGAGCTGTTTTTT | NA | TRBJ2-2 | TRBV9 | once
CASRENRDGEQYF | TGTGCCAGCAGGGAGAACAGGGACGGAGAGCAGTACTTC | NA | TRBJ2-7 | TRBV7-9 | few
CAWSVLLGRETQYF | TGTGCCTGGAGTGTATTGTTGGGGAGGGAGACCCAGTACTTC | NA | TRBJ2-5 | TRBV30 | NA
CASSLEGAVYSGELFF | TGCGCCAGCAGCTTGGAGGGGGCGGTATATAGCGGGGAGCTGTTTTTT | TRBD1 | TRBJ2-2 | TRBV5-1 | NA
CASSLRTGLYQPQHF | TGTGCCAGCAGTTTAAGGACAGGGTTGTATCAGCCCCAGCATTTT | TRBD1 | TRBJ1-5 | TRBV28 | NA
CASRRQGAGGYTF | TGTGCCAGCAGAAGACAGGGGGCTGGGGGCTACACCTTC | TRBD1 | TRBJ1-2 | TRBV28 | NA
CASSPVRSNEKLFF | TGTGCCAGCTCACCGGTCAGGTCAAATGAAAAACTGTTTTTT | NA | TRBJ1-4 | TRBV18 | NA
CASSVLGQGFTEAFF | TGTGCCAGCAGTGTGCTAGGACAGGGGTTCACTGAAGCTTTCTTT | TRBD1 | TRBJ1-1 | TRBV28 | NA
CASSLGDSLYNYGYTF | TGTGCCAGCAGCTTGGGAGACAGCCTTTACAACTATGGCTACACCTTC | NA | TRBJ1-2 | TRBV5-5 | NA
CASGASYGANVLTF | TGTGCCAGCGGGGCCAGTTATGGGGCCAACGTCCTGACTTTC | NA | TRBJ2-6 | TRBV27 | NA
CASSLEYVNYGYTF | TGTGCCAGCAGCTTGGAATATGTGAACTATGGCTACACCTTC | NA | TRBJ1-2 | TRBV5-8 | NA
CASSLTGTSASGTGELFF | TGTGCCAGCAGCTTGACCGGGACTAGCGCCTCGGGCACCGGGGAGCTGTTTTTT | TRBD2 | TRBJ2-2 | TRBV7-3 | NA
CASSEDREDQPQHF | TGTGCCAGCAGCGAGGACAGGGAGGATCAGCCCCAGCATTTT | TRBD1 | TRBJ1-5 | TRBV6-5 | NA
CASSWPSGSYEQYF | TGTGCCAGCAGCTGGCCTAGCGGGAGCTACGAGCAGTACTTC | TRBD2 | TRBJ2-7 | TRBV11-3 | NA
CASSSPDNSPLHF | TGTGCCAGCAGTTCCCCCGATAATTCACCCCTCCACTTT | NA | TRBJ1-6 | TRBV6-6 | NA